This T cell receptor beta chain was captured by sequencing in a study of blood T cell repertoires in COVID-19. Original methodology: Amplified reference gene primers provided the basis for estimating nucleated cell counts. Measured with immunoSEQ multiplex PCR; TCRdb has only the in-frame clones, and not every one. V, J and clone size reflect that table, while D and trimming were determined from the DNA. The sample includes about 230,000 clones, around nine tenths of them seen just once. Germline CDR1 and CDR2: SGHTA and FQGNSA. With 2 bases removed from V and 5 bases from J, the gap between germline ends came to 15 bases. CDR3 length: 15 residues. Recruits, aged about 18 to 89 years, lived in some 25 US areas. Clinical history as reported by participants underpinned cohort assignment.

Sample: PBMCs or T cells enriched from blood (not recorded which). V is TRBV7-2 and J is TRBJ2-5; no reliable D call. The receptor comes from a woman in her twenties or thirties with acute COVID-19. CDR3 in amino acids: CASSLFGFAMETQYF. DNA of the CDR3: TGTGCCAGCAGCTTATTCGGGTTTGCTATGGAGACCCAGTACTTC.